This paragraph reports one T cell receptor (beta chain). Antigen specificity is unknown. The ends were cut back, 3 bases at V and 2 bases at J, with 17 bases in the middle. The CDR3 has 16 residues. Per the germline V gene, CDR1 is SGHTA and CDR2 is FQGNSA. This table comes from immunoSEQ multiplex PCR, and its TCRdb copy is limited to in-frame clones, with some not included. The profile shows tens of thousands of clones, 75% to 90% of them singletons. The entry originates in a study of graft-versus-host responses after intestinal transplantation. Study-wide context: Among the recipients, all got anti-thymocyte globulin induction and then tacrolimus and steroids for roughly three years. Study-level points and caveats: GvH clone levels peaked in circulation, and this peak was associated with early post-transplant HvG declines. Detection of GvH clones occurred in recipient marrow, and some had their first appearance in ileum or blood. The study found high graft-versus-host to host-versus-graft clonal ratios in allografts of patients with graft-donor T cell macrochimerism.

The chain uses TRBV7-2 and TRBJ2-7, with D tentatively TRBD1 (6 bases). The material was PBMCs, obtained around 65 days after intestinal transplantation. The source is a human patient who received an intestinal transplant, so some T cells may come from the graft donor. In DNA, the CDR3 is TGTGCCAGCAGCTTCTTAGAGTTCCCAGGGGCCTACGAGCAGTACTTC. This sequence encodes CASSFLEFPGAYEQYF.